Described below is a single T cell receptor beta chain sequence and its context. This specimen comes from a study of blood T cell repertoires in COVID-19. Turning to the study itself: Sources were T cells, B-cell-depleted T cells, or PBMCs; the material itself was cDNA or gDNA.

The germline V gene has CDR1 SGHVS and CDR2 FQNEAQ. Trimming stripped 5 bases from V and 4 bases from J, with 17 bases between. The CDR3 runs 15 residues. As originally analysed: Amplification with reference gene primers provided the estimates of nucleated cell counts. TCRdb's table, derived via immunoSEQ multiplex PCR, lists solely in-frame clones and lacks some. That table is the source of V, J and clone size, and D and trimming were worked out from the DNA. Of roughly 150,000 clones listed, 83% were seen once; the top ten hold about 2.1%. The sequencing sample was made of peripheral blood. This sequence was found in a woman older than 75 with acute or convalescent COVID-19. V gene TRBV7-8 combines with J gene TRBJ2-5; D is possibly TRBD1 (6 bases). CDR3 region: CASSELQGLGETQYF. DNA for the CDR3: TGTGCCAGCAGCGAATTACAGGGTCTAGGAGAGACCCAGTACTTC. Variable domain in full (rest from reference TRBV7-8 and TRBJ2-5): GAGVSQSPRYKVAKRGQDVALRCDPISGHVSLFWYQQALGQGPEFLTYFQNEAQLDKSGLPSDRFFAERPEGSVSTLKIQRTQQEDSAVYLCASSELQGLGETQYFGPGTRLLVL.